Listed here are 27 T cell receptor beta chains from one sample, sequenced in a study of CD8 T cells in Susac syndrome. Reverse transcription of roughly 0.5 to 1 ug RNA was carried out with random hexamers. TCRdb re-called the immunoSEQ multiplex PCR reads with MiXCR, one entry per CDR3 protein. Of 250,000 or so distinct CDR3 sequences detected, just over 90% appear once; the ten largest clones hold 0.065% to 0.075%. The sample taken for sequencing was CD4+ T cells from PBMCs. The receptors were sampled from a human donor with multiple sclerosis.

V and J are TRBV11-2 and TRBJ2-1, with 7 bases lining up with TRBD1. The CDR3 is 13 residues long. Germline V CDR1 and CDR2: SGHAT, FQNNGV. Germline trimming cut 8 bases from V and 4 bases from J; bases unmatched to any gene: 5. The CDR3 nucleotides are TGTGCCAGCCCCGGGACAGCTTACAATGAGCAGTTCTTC. This codes for CASPGTAYNEQFF.

The gene calls are TRBV27 and TRBJ2-2; 9 nucleotides agree with TRBD2. Germline loops: CDR1 MNHEY, CDR2 SMNVEV (reference sequence). The CDR3 has 16 amino acids. Trimming at V came to 2 bases and at J to 2 bases, leaving 3 bases not matched to a gene. The CDR3 region is CASSLAGGFNTGELFF. In DNA form, the CDR3 reads TGTGCCAGCAGTTTAGCGGGGGGGTTTAACACCGGGGAGCTGTTTTTT.

The V and J genes are TRBV15 and TRBJ1-2; D not resolved. The V and J ends lost 4 bases and 11 bases respectively, with 14 bases between them. Germline V gene sequence: CDR1 LNHNV, CDR2 YYDKDF (reference sequence). The CDR3 has 12 amino acids. The CDR3 reads CATSNIWQEYTF. CDR3 nucleotide sequence: TGTGCCACCAGCAACATCTGGCAAGAATACACCTTC.

The rearrangement uses TRBV29-1 and TRBJ1-3, with D hard to call. The ends were cut back, 7 bases at V and 0 bases at J, with 10 bases in the middle. The CDR3 is 13 residues long. From germline, CDR1 is SQVTM and CDR2 ANQGSEA. This chain's CDR3 is CSARASSGNTIYF. CDR3 nucleotide sequence: TGCAGCGCTCGTGCCAGCTCTGGAAACACCATATATTTT.

V is TRBV30 and J is TRBJ1-3; no firm D call. CDR3 length: 15 amino acids. The V gene's germline CDR1 is GTSNPN and CDR2 SVGIG (reference sequence). Trimming pared 1 base from V and 3 bases from J, leaving 13 bases between. CDR3 nucleotides: TGTGCCTGGAGTGGTGGGCAGATCGGTGGAAACACCATATATTTT. The encoded protein is CAWSGGQIGGNTIYF.

The chain uses TRBV30 and TRBJ1-2; no reliable D call. Between the trimmed V and J ends, which lost 3 bases and 3 bases, there was a span of 8 bases. CDR1 is GTSNPN, CDR2 SVGIG, per germline (reference sequence). This CDR3 has 12 residues. The CDR3 spells CAWSDQHYGYTF. The CDR3 nucleotides read TGTGCCTGGAGCGACCAGCACTATGGCTACACCTTC.

V usage is TRBV3-1 and J usage is TRBJ1-5; tentatively, D is TRBD1 (5 bases). The CDR3 has 16 residues. Between the trimmed V and J ends, which lost 2 bases and 4 bases, there was a span of 15 bases. The germline gives CDR1 LGHDT, CDR2 YNNKEL (reference sequence). CDR3 DNA: TGTGCCAGCAGCCAAACCGGGACTCCCATTAATCAGCCCCAGCATTTT. Translated: CASSQTGTPINQPQHF.

J is TRBJ1-2 and V is TRBV15, with unresolved D. Germline assignment: CDR1 LNHNV and CDR2 YYDKDF (reference sequence). CDR3 length equals 13 residues. V shed 8 bases and J shed 7 bases, with 17 bases lying between them. This chain's CDR3 is CATQKTVEAGYTF. The DNA of the CDR3 is TGTGCCACCCAAAAGACGGTTGAGGCTGGCTACACCTTC.

This chain connects TRBV7-9 to TRBJ1-2; 10 bases fit TRBD1. The CDR3 is made up of 14 amino acids. The germline V gene has CDR1 SEHNR and CDR2 FQNEAQ (reference sequence). Trimming cost V 5 bases and J 8 bases; bases outside gene matches: 8. The CDR3 region is CASSVDRTGGGYTF. CDR3 DNA: TGTGCCAGCAGCGTAGACCGGACAGGGGGAGGCTACACCTTC. The full variable domain, completed using reference TRBV7-9 and TRBJ1-2, is DTGVSQNPRHKITKRGQNVTFRCDPISEHNRLYWYRQTLGQGPEFLTYFQNEAQLEKSRLLSDRFSAERPKGSFSTLEIQRTEQGDSAMYLCASSVDRTGGGYTFGSGTRLTVV.

The genes are TRBV3-1 and TRBJ2-7; D remains unclear. The CDR3 runs to 12 residues. V shed 2 bases and J shed 3 bases, with 5 bases lying between them. CDR1 and CDR2 (germline): LGHDT, YNNKEL (reference sequence). CDR3 amino acids: CASSQRSYEQYF. CDR3 in DNA: TGTGCCAGCAGCCAACGGAGCTACGAGCAGTACTTC.

This clonotype was seen a single time. The CDR3 sequence is CASSRRDGGYEQYV. DNA of the CDR3: TGTGCCAGCAGCCGCCGGGACGGAGGATACGAGCAGTACGTC. The J gene is TRBJ2-7, the V gene TRBV12-3 or TRBV12-4; D tentatively reads TRBD1 or TRBD2 (5 bases each). V was pared by 6 bases and J by 4 bases, with 16 bases between. This CDR3 is built from 14 residues.

This sequence joins TRBV30 and TRBJ2-7; D gene ambiguous. V dropped 3 bases and J dropped 7 bases, with 16 bases sitting between them. Germline lookup yields CDR1 GTSNPN and CDR2 SVGIG (reference sequence). The CDR3 runs 13 residues. CDR3 residues: CAWSVETFGEQYF. CDR3 DNA: TGTGCCTGGAGCGTAGAGACCTTTGGAGAGCAGTACTTC.

This clonotype was observed a few times. The V call is TRBV5-1, the J call TRBJ2-5, with D possibly called TRBD1 or TRBD2 (5 bases each). CDR3 length: 14 residues. Germline V lookup: CDR1 SGHRS, CDR2 YFSETQ. Trimming shortened V by 1 base and J by 1 base, and 8 bases separated the two germline ends. CDR3 sequence (DNA): TGCGCCAGCAGCTTGTCGGGGACCCAAGAGACCCAGTACTTC. Amino acid sequence: CASSLSGTQETQYF.

The chain recombines TRBV29-1 with TRBJ1-2, with D unresolved. This CDR3 spans 11 amino acids. CDR1 and CDR2 from the germline V gene are SQVTM and ANQGSEA. With 4 bases removed from V and 7 bases from J, the gap between germline ends came to 10 bases. The CDR3, as DNA: TGCAGCGTTGGCAGGTCCTCTGGCTACACCTTC. The encoded protein is CSVGRSSGYTF.

The chain carries TRBV9 and TRBJ2-7, with 9 bases matching TRBD2. V shed 3 bases and J 5 bases; nucleotides not matched to a gene: 9. The germline gives CDR1 SGDLS, CDR2 YYNGEE. This CDR3 comprises 15 residues. The CDR3 bases are TGTGCCAGCAGCGCCTCCGGGACTAGCATCAACGAGCAGTACTTC. Its protein product is CASSASGTSINEQYF.

The chain employs TRBV9 and TRBJ2-7; D is ambiguous. CDR1 and CDR2 from the germline V gene are SGDLS and YYNGEE. This CDR3 comprises 15 residues. With 2 bases removed from V and 3 bases from J, the gap between germline ends came to 15 bases. CDR3 protein: CASSVGVVAGYEQYF. As DNA, the CDR3 is TGTGCCAGCAGCGTCGGAGTGGTTGCCGGCTACGAGCAGTACTTC.

This chain links TRBV6-6 with TRBJ1-6; D not certain. Germline CDR1 reads MNHNY; CDR2 reads SVGAGI (reference sequence). The CDR3 contains 15 residues. V was trimmed by 7 bases and J by 8 bases, leaving 18 bases between them. For the CDR3, the DNA is TGTGCCAGCACCACGGTTCCTACTAAACATTCACCCCTCCACTTT. The encoded protein is CASTTVPTKHSPLHF.

The V call is TRBV20-1, the J call TRBJ2-1; the D gene is possibly TRBD2 (6 bases). The CDR3 has 14 amino acids. V was shortened by 6 bases and J by 2 bases, with 14 bases between the two germline ends. The germline gives CDR1 DFQATT, CDR2 SNEGSKA (reference sequence). Written as DNA, the CDR3 is TGCAGTGCCGGGGGAGCGAACACCTACAATGAGCAGTTCTTC. Its translation: CSAGGANTYNEQFF.

CDR3 sequence: CSVDHAQETQYF. The CDR3 DNA is TGCAGCGTTGATCACGCTCAAGAGACCCAGTACTTC. V is TRBV29-1 and J is TRBJ2-5; D not resolved. Germline V lookup: CDR1 SQVTM, CDR2 ANQGSEA. The V and J ends lost 3 bases and 2 bases respectively, with 7 bases between them. The CDR3 sequence is 12 residues long.

V gene TRBV19 combines with J gene TRBJ2-3; the match to TRBD2 covers 9 bases. Germline CDR1 is LNHDA and CDR2 is SQIVND (reference sequence). This CDR3 has 13 amino acids. V dropped 10 bases and J dropped 0; count of bases not matched to a gene: 2. The CDR3 nucleotides read TGTGCCACAGGACTAGCGAGCACAGATACGCAGTATTTT. Protein product: CATGLASTDTQYF. The full variable domain, completed using reference TRBV19 and TRBJ2-3, is DGGITQSPKYLFRKEGQNVTLSCEQNLNHDAMYWYRQDPGQGLRLIYYSQIVNDFQKGDIAEGYSVSREKKESFPLTVTSAQKNPTAFYLCATGLASTDTQYFGPGTRLTVL.

The chain joins TRBV29-1 to TRBJ2-4; weak D call: TRBD2 (6 bases). CDR1 is SQVTM, CDR2 ANQGSEA, per germline. Between the trimmed V and J ends, which lost 3 bases and 8 bases, there was a span of 11 bases. The CDR3 runs 12 residues. The CDR3: CSVETGVDIQYF. The DNA for the CDR3 is TGCAGCGTTGAGACGGGGGTGGACATTCAGTACTTC.

V usage is TRBV5-4 and J usage is TRBJ1-2; 7 bases match TRBD1. Losses at the gene ends were 4 bases for V and 2 bases for J; bases not matched to a gene: 5. The CDR3 sequence is 14 residues long. Germline CDR1 SGHNT, CDR2 YYREEE (reference sequence). CDR3 in amino acids: CASSTSTGNYGYTF. As DNA, the CDR3 is TGTGCCAGCAGCACATCGACAGGGAACTATGGCTACACCTTC.

J is TRBJ1-6 and V is TRBV18, with 8 positions matching TRBD1. The ends lost 2 bases at V and 8 bases at J; junction bases unmatched: 11. Germline V CDR1 and CDR2: KGHSH, LQKENI. CDR3 length: 17 amino acids. The CDR3 sequence: CASSPNPIATGDSPLHF. The DNA for the CDR3 is TGTGCCAGCTCACCAAATCCAATTGCGACAGGGGATTCACCCCTCCACTTT.

The chain employs TRBV5-8 and TRBJ2-7, with 7 bases matching TRBD1. There are 15 residues in the CDR3. The trim removed 0 bases at V and 2 bases at J, leaving 5 bases unmatched. Germline-derived CDR1 and CDR2 are SGHTS and YDEGEE. The CDR3 reads CASSLGTGQAYEQYV. In nucleotides, the CDR3 is TGTGCCAGCAGCTTGGGGACCGGACAGGCCTACGAGCAGTACGTC.

The chain carries TRBV5-4 and TRBJ1-1; D remains ambiguous. Germline CDR1 reads SGHNT; CDR2 reads YYREEE (reference sequence). Trimming stripped 4 bases from V and 3 bases from J, with 16 bases between. This CDR3 contains 15 residues. The CDR3 loop is CASSAEPRLDTEAFF. CDR3 DNA sequence: TGTGCCAGCAGCGCTGAGCCCAGGTTGGACACTGAAGCTTTCTTT.

The CDR3 reads CSARDPGKNTEAFF. The CDR3 nucleotides read TGCAGTGCTAGAGATCCTGGGAAGAACACTGAAGCTTTCTTT. The V and J genes are TRBV20-1 and TRBJ1-1; unclear D gene. CDR1 is DFQATT and CDR2 is SNEGSKA in the germline V gene (reference sequence). This CDR3 spans 14 amino acids. The ends were cut back, 0 bases at V and 1 base at J, with 9 bases in the middle.

The J gene is TRBJ1-1, the V gene TRBV7-7, with a tentative D call TRBD1 (6 bases). Trimming took 5 bases from V and 3 from J, leaving 10 bases between them. This CDR3 has 13 amino acids. Germline-derived CDR1 and CDR2 are SSHAT and FNYEAQ (reference sequence). The CDR3 here is CASSPDRYTEAFF. CDR3 DNA: TGTGCCAGCAGCCCGGACAGATACACTGAAGCTTTCTTT.